A selection of T cell receptor beta chains follows, all from one sample in a study of OX40 agonist ivuxolimab in advanced cancers. The assay was immunoSEQ multiplex PCR, and TCRdb's table has in-frame clones only and misses some. The table includes under 20,000 clones, 50% to 75% detected once. Here the sequenced sample was CD4+ or CD8+ T cells sorted from blood, taken in a trial of the OX40 agonist ivuxolimab. These TCRs come from an adult with an advanced solid tumor such as melanoma, head and neck, liver or kidney cancer. CDR3s include the opening cysteine and the closing phenylalanine or tryptophan. The D gene is left open where the match is weak. Clone size, where shown, is once, few, many, or a class for clones that have expanded.

TRBJ1-2 | TRBV2 | - | few | CASTEDGYTF | TGTGCCAGCACAGAGGACGGCTACACCTTC
TRBJ2-7 | TRBV11-2 | - | - | CASSLDFYEQYF | TGTGCCAGCAGCCTCGACTTCTACGAGCAGTACTTC
TRBJ1-2 | TRBV4-2 | TRBD1 | - | CASSQGTGRGYGYTF | TGTGCCAGCAGCCAAGGGACAGGGAGAGGCTATGGCTACACCTTC
TRBJ2-7 | TRBV28 | TRBD1 | - | CASSFGGDRVYEQYF | TGTGCCAGCAGTTTTGGGGGAGACAGGGTATACGAGCAGTACTTC
TRBJ2-2 | TRBV6-4 | TRBD2 | - | CASSEGGYTGELFF | TGTGCCAGCAGTGAGGGGGGGTACACCGGGGAGCTGTTTTTT
TRBJ2-1 | TRBV5-4 | - | few | CASSAPSYNEQFF | TGTGCCAGCAGCGCCCCTAGCTACAATGAGCAGTTCTTC
TRBJ1-2 | TRBV7-9 | - | medium-sized | CASSLLGGYTF | TGTGCCAGCAGCTTATTGGGTGGCTACACCTTC
TRBJ2-5 | TRBV13 | - | - | CASSFQETQYF | TGTGCCAGCAGCTTCCAAGAGACCCAGTACTTC
TRBJ1-2 | TRBV6-5 | - | - | CASSYGGGDTFF | TGTGCCAGCAGTTACGGCGGGGGAGATACCTTCTTC
TRBJ2-1 | TRBV5-4 | - | - | CASSTDSAGDNEQFF | TGTGCCAGCAGTACCGACTCCGCCGGGGACAATGAGCAGTTCTTC
TRBJ1-6 | TRBV7-6 | - | - | CASSLMGEGSPLHF | TGTGCCAGCAGCTTAATGGGTGAGGGTTCACCCCTCCACTTT
TRBJ2-7 | TRBV10-3 | - | - | CAIRDPGNYEQYF | TGTGCCATCAGAGACCCCGGGAACTACGAGCAGTACTTC